The source of this TCR beta chain is a study of control samples from healthy donors and cancer patients. Assay used: immunoSEQ multiplex PCR; TCRdb lists only in-frame clones, some missing. The sample includes about 170,000 clones, about 91% of them seen just once. Per germline, CDR1 SGHAT and CDR2 FQNNGV. V gave up 2 bases and J gave up 2 bases, with 10 bases separating them. This CDR3 spans 14 amino acids. The material sequenced was blood. The chain joins TRBV11-2 to TRBJ2-7; D might be TRBD1 or TRBD2, each matching 5 bases. The sequence came from a woman aged 25-40 years in good health. In DNA form, the CDR3 reads TGTGCCAGCAGCTTAAGCGAGGGGCCCTACGAGCAGTACTTC. This sequence encodes CASSLSEGPYEQYF.